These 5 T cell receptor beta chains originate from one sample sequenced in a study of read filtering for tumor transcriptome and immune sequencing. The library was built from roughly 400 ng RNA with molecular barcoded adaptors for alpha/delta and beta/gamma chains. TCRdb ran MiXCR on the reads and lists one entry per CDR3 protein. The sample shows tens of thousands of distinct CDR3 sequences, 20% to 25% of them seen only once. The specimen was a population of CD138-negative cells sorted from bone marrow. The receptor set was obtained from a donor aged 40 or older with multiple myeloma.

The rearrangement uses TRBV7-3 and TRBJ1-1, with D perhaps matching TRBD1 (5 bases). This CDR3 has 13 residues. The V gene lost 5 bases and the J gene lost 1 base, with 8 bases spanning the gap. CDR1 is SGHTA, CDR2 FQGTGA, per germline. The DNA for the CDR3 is TGTGCCAGCAGCCTCCAGGGGAACACTGAAGCTTTCTTT. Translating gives CASSLQGNTEAFF.

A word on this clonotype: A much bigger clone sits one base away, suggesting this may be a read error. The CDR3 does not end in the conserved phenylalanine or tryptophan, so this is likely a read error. The CDR3 loop reads CSASLVLAGSLSYEQYL. CDR3 in DNA: TGCAGTGCTAGCTTAGTACTAGCGGGGAGTCTGAGCTACGAGCAGTACCTC. The V call is TRBV20-1, the J call TRBJ2-7; 10 nucleotides line up with TRBD2. This CDR3 contains 17 residues. V lost 3 bases and J lost 3; bases outside the gene matches: 14. CDR1 and CDR2 from the germline V gene are DFQATT and SNEGSKA (reference sequence).

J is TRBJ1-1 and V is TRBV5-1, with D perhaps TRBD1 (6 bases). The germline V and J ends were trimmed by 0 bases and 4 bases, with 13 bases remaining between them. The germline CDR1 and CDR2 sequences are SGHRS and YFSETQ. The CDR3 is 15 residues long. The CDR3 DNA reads TGCGCCAGCAGCTTGGCCGGGGGCGAAAGCACTGAAGCTTTCTTT. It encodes CASSLAGGESTEAFF.

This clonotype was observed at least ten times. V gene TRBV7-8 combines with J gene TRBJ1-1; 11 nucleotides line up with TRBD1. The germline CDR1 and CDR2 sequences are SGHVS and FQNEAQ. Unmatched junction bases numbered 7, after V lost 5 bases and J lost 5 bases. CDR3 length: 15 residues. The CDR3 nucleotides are TGTGCCAGCAGCCCGGACAGGGGGCGTCAAACTGAAGCTTTCTTT. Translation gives CASSPDRGRQTEAFF.

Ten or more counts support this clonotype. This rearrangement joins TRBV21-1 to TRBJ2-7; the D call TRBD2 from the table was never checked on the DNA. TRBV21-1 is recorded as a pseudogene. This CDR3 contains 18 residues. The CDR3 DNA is TGTGCCAGCAGATGTCCGGGACTAGCGGGAGGCGCTGTCTGGGAGCAGTACTTC. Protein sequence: CASRCPGLAGGAVWEQYF.